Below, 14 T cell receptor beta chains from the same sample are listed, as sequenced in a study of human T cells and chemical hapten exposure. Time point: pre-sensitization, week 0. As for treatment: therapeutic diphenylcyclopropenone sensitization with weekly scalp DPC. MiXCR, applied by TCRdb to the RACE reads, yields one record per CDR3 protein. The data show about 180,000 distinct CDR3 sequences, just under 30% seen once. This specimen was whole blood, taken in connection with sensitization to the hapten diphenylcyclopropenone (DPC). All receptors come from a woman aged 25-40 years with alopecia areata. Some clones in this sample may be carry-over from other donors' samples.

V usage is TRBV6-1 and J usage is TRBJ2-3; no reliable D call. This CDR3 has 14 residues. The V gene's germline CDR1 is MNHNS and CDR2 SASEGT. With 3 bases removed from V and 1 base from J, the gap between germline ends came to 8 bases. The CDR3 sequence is CASSDRLGTDTQYF. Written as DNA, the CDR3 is TGTGCCAGCAGTGACCGACTTGGCACAGATACGCAGTATTTT.

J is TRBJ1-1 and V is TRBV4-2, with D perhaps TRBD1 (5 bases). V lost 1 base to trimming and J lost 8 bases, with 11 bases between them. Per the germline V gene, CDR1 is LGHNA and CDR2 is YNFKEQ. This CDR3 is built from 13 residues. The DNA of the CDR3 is TGTGCCAGCAGCCAAGTTAGGGGCAGGGAAGCTTTCTTT. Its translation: CASSQVRGREAFF.

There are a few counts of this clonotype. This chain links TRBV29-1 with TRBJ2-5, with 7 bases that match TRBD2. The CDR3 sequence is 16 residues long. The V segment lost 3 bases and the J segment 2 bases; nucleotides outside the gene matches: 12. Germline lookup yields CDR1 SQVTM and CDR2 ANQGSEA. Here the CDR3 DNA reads TGCAGCGTTGAGGGTGAGCGGGACCAGACTCAAGAGACCCAGTACTTC. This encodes CSVEGERDQTQETQYF.

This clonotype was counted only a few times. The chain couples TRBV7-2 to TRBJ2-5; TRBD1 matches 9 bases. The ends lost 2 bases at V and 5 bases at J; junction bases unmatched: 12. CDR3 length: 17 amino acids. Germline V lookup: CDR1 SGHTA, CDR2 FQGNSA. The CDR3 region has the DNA TGTGCCAGCAGCTTATTCCTGGACAGGGGAGGAGGGGAGACCCAGTACTTC. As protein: CASSLFLDRGGGETQYF.

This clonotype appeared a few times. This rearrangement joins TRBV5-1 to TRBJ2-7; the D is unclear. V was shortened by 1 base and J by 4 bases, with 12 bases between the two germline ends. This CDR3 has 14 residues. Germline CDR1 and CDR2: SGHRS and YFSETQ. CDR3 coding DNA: TGCGCCAGCAGCTTGAAGGGCGATCAATACGAGCAGTACTTC. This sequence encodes CASSLKGDQYEQYF.

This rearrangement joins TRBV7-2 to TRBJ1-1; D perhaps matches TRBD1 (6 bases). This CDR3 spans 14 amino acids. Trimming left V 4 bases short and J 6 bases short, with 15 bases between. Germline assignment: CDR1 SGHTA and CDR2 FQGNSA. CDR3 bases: TGTGCCAGCAGCTCAAGGGGGGCTACTTCTGAAGCTTTCTTT. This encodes CASSSRGATSEAFF.

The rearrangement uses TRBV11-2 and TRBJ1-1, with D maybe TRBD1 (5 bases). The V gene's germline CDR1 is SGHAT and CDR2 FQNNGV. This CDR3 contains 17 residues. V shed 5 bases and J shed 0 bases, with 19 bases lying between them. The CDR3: CASSPGPRVGVNTEAFF. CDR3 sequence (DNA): TGTGCCAGCAGCCCGGGACCCAGGGTCGGCGTGAACACTGAAGCTTTCTTT.

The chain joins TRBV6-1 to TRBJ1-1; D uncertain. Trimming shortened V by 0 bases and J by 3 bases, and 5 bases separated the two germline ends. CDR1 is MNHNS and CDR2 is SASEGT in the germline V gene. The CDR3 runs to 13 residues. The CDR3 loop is CASSEARDTEAFF. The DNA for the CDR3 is TGTGCCAGCAGTGAAGCACGGGACACTGAAGCTTTCTTT.

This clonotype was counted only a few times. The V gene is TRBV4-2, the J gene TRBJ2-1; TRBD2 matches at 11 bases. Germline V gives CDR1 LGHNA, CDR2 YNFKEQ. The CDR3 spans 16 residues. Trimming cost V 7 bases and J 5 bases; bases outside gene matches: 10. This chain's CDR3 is CASNAVVAGGDNEQFF. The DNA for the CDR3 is TGTGCCAGCAACGCAGTCGTAGCGGGGGGGGACAATGAGCAGTTCTTC.

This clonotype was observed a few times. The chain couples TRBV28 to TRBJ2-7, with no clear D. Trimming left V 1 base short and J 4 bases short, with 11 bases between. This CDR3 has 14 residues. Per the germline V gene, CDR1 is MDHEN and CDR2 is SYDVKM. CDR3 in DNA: TGTGCCAGCAGTTTATCCAGCCCCGGTTACGAGCAGTACTTC. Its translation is CASSLSSPGYEQYF.

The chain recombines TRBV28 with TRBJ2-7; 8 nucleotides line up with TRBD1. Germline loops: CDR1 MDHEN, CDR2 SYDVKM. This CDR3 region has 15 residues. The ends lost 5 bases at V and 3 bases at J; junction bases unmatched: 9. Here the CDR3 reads CASSAGQGGHYEQYF. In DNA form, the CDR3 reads TGTGCCAGCAGTGCCGGACAGGGAGGCCACTACGAGCAGTACTTC.

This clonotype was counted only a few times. The CDR3 coding sequence is TGTGCTAGTGGTTTGGAACAGGGGTTCTCAACTAATGAAAAACTGTTTTTT. Its protein product is CASGLEQGFSTNEKLFF. The rearrangement uses TRBV12-5 and TRBJ1-4, with 7 bases matching TRBD1. Germline assignment: CDR1 LGHNT and CDR2 FRNRAP. The junction had 5 bases not matched to a gene; V was cut back by 1 base and J by 0 bases. This CDR3 contains 17 residues. Full variable domain (remainder filled in from reference TRBV12-5 and TRBJ1-4): DARVTQTPRHKVTEMGQEVTMRCQPILGHNTVFWYRQTMMQGLELLAYFRNRAPLDDSGMPKDRFSAEMPDATLATLKIQPSEPRDSAVYFCASGLEQGFSTNEKLFFGSGTQLSVL.

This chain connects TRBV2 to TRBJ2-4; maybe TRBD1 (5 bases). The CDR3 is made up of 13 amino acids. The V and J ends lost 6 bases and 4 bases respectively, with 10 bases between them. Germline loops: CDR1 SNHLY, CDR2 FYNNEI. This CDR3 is CASSEDMKNIQYF. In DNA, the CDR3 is TGTGCCAGCAGCGAGGACATGAAAAACATTCAGTACTTC. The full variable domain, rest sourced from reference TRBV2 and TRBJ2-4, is EPEVTQTPSHQVTQMGQEVILRCVPISNHLYFYWYRQILGQKVEFLVSFYNNEISEKSEIFDDQFSVERPDGSNFTLKIRSTKLEDSAMYFCASSEDMKNIQYFGAGTRLSVL.

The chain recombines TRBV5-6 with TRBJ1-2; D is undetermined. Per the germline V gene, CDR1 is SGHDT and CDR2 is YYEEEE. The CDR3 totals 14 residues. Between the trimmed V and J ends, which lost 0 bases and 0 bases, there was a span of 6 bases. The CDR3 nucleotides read TGTGCCAGCAGCTTGGTTCGGACTAACTATGGCTACACCTTC. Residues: CASSLVRTNYGYTF.